Listed here is a single T cell receptor (beta chain). Its antigen remains unknown. Primers for the PCR totalled 60 Vbeta and 13 Jbeta. Assay: immunoSEQ multiplex PCR; the TCRdb copy retains only in-frame clones and omits some. The sample lists 120,000 or so clones; 81% were seen once. This specimen comes from a study of cytomegalovirus exposure and HLA in healthy donors. Findings and limits, study-wide: In a later analysis, CMV-associated beta chains were mostly HLA-associated, it appeared. Altogether, 150 to 200 TCR beta chains were recorded as cytomegalovirus-associated. As a later analysis showed, a missense DCLRE1C variant was linked to trimming of TCR beta V- and J-genes.

Samples came from healthy bone marrow donors. Trimming shortened V by 5 bases and J by 8 bases, and 18 bases separated the two germline ends. This CDR3 contains 13 residues. From germline, CDR1 is SQVTM and CDR2 ANQGSEA. The TCR comes from a man younger than 35 in good health and CMV-seronegative. The chain carries TRBV29-1 and TRBJ1-2; a weak D match, TRBD1 (6 bases). Sequencing was done on a sample of PBMCs. The CDR3 bases are TGCAGCGTTTACCCGACAGGCTCAGGGGGCTACACCTTC. Translation: CSVYPTGSGGYTF.